These T cell receptor beta chains were read from a single sample in a study of CD8+ T cells in alopecia areata. Produced via immunoSEQ multiplex PCR; TCRdb's table is partial and in-frame only. The sample lists approximately 150,000 clones, roughly 70% occurring once. Here the sequenced sample was CD8+ T cells sorted from blood, taken at week 0. All receptors come from a human donor with alopecia areata. The CDR3 runs from the conserved cysteine through the conserved F or W. A D gene is named only where the DNA matches it firmly. Only some rows state a clone size, as once, few, many or a class for expanded clones.

D: NA; size: NA; J: TRBJ2-7; V: TRBV30; DNA: TGTGCCTGGAGTGTACTTCGTACGTGGGGTTACGAGCAGTACTTC; CDR3: CAWSVLRTWGYEQYF
D: TRBD2; size: few; J: TRBJ2-1; V: TRBV4-1; DNA: TGCGCCAGCAGCCAAACTCCGACTAGCGGGGGGGCCTACAATGAGCAGTTCTTC; CDR3: CASSQTPTSGGAYNEQFF
D: TRBD1; size: NA; J: TRBJ2-3; V: TRBV27; DNA: TGTGCCAGCAGGGGACAGGGACCTTTAATCACAGATACGCAGTATTTT; CDR3: CASRGQGPLITDTQYF
D: TRBD2; size: NA; J: TRBJ2-3; V: TRBV15; DNA: TGTGCCACCAGCAGAGATCGCTCGGGACTAGCGACAGATACGCAGTATTTT; CDR3: CATSRDRSGLATDTQYF
D: TRBD1; size: many; J: TRBJ1-2; V: TRBV15; DNA: TGTGCCACCAGCAGTTCCAGGGGGAACTATGGCTACACCTTC; CDR3: CATSSSRGNYGYTF
D: NA; size: NA; J: TRBJ2-6; V: TRBV13; DNA: TGTGCCAGCAGCTTAGACAGGGTTGGCCCTGGGGCCAACGTCCTGACTTTC; CDR3: CASSLDRVGPGANVLTF
D: NA; size: few; J: TRBJ2-2; V: TRBV29-1; DNA: TGCAGCGTTGTCCCCAGGTCCACCGGGGAGCTGTTTTTT; CDR3: CSVVPRSTGELFF
D: NA; size: few; J: TRBJ2-1; V: TRBV29-1; DNA: TGCAGCGTTGAAAACGGGTCCTCCTACAATGAGCAGTTCTTC; CDR3: CSVENGSSYNEQFF
D: NA; size: few; J: TRBJ2-7; V: TRBV14; DNA: TGTGCCAGCAGCCAAGCAGGGGTCGAGCAGTACTTC; CDR3: CASSQAGVEQYF
D: NA; size: NA; J: TRBJ2-7; V: TRBV7-9; DNA: TGTGCCAGCAGCTTAAGTAGCGAGCAGTACTTC; CDR3: CASSLSSEQYF
D: TRBD1; size: NA; J: TRBJ2-2; V: TRBV29-1; DNA: TGCAGCGTTGTCCCCGGGACAGGGGACAACACCGGGGAGCTGTTTTTT; CDR3: CSVVPGTGDNTGELFF
D: NA; size: few; J: TRBJ2-7; V: TRBV27; DNA: TGTGCCAGCAGGACAGCTTCCTACGAGCAGTACTTC; CDR3: CASRTASYEQYF
D: NA; size: NA; J: TRBJ2-7; V: TRBV6-1; DNA: TGTGCAGGAGGGCCCAGGGGGAGGTACGAGCAGTACTTC; CDR3: CAGGPRGRYEQYF
D: NA; size: few; J: TRBJ2-1; V: TRBV5-1; DNA: TGCGCCAGCATGGGGAATGAGCAGTTCTTC; CDR3: CASMGNEQFF
D: NA; size: once; J: TRBJ1-6; V: TRBV27; DNA: TGTGCCAGCTCCCCCCGCGGTTATAGTGATTCACCCCTCCACTTT; CDR3: CASSPRGYSDSPLHF
D: NA; size: once; J: TRBJ2-7; V: TRBV5-6; DNA: TGTGCCAGCAGCTTGGCGTCAGGGGGGACGAACGAGCAGTACTTC; CDR3: CASSLASGGTNEQYF
D: NA; size: few; J: TRBJ1-2; V: TRBV29-1; DNA: TGCAGCGTTACTGACGTTTATGGCTACACCTTC; CDR3: CSVTDVYGYTF
D: NA; size: NA; J: TRBJ2-5; V: TRBV9; DNA: TGTGCCAGCAGCGTAGATGGGGAGACCCAGTACTTC; CDR3: CASSVDGETQYF
D: NA; size: NA; J: TRBJ1-4; V: TRBV25-1; DNA: TGTGCCAGCAGTGAATATTTAGTTGCAACTAATGAAAAACTGTTTTTT; CDR3: CASSEYLVATNEKLFF
D: TRBD1; size: NA; J: TRBJ1-2; V: TRBV29-1; DNA: TGCAGCGTCATCACCTCCGGGACAGGGTTTTCGGGCTACACCTTC; CDR3: CSVITSGTGFSGYTF
D: NA; size: few; J: TRBJ1-1; V: TRBV5-1; DNA: TGCGCCAGCAGGCCCGGGAGGTCAAACACTGAAGCTTTCTTT; CDR3: CASRPGRSNTEAFF
D: NA; size: few; J: TRBJ2-2; V: TRBV6-6; DNA: TGTGCCAGCAGTTCATCCGGGGAGCTGTTTTTT; CDR3: CASSSSGELFF
D: NA; size: NA; J: TRBJ1-2; V: TRBV27; DNA: TGTGCCAGCAGCCTCGTTATGGACTCTGACTACACCTTC; CDR3: CASSLVMDSDYTF
D: NA; size: NA; J: TRBJ2-3; V: TRBV13; DNA: TGTGCCAGCAGCTTTACCACAGATACGCAGTATTTT; CDR3: CASSFTTDTQYF
D: NA; size: NA; J: TRBJ2-7; V: TRBV5-6; DNA: TGTGCCAGCAGCTTGGCCAAACTTCCGATCTACGAGCAGTACTTC; CDR3: CASSLAKLPIYEQYF
D: NA; size: NA; J: TRBJ1-2; V: TRBV29-1; DNA: TGCAGCGTGCTACTCCAGGAGGGTTTAGGCTACACCTTC; CDR3: CSVLLQEGLGYTF
D: NA; size: few; J: TRBJ2-1; V: TRBV29-1; DNA: TGCAGCGTTGCCACGGGGGTGGGGGCCGATGAGCAGTTCTTC; CDR3: CSVATGVGADEQFF
D: NA; size: once; J: TRBJ2-3; V: TRBV20-1; DNA: TGCAGTGCTAGCGAGGATACGCAGTATTTT; CDR3: CSASEDTQYF
D: NA; size: NA; J: TRBJ1-6; V: TRBV6-5; DNA: TGTGCCAGCAGTTACTTTAGGCTGTCGCCCCTCCACTTT; CDR3: CASSYFRLSPLHF
D: TRBD1; size: NA; J: TRBJ2-1; V: TRBV10-3; DNA: TGTGCCATCAGTGAAGGTGGGACAGGGGGGTACAATGAGCAGTTCTTC; CDR3: CAISEGGTGGYNEQFF
D: NA; size: NA; J: TRBJ2-2; V: TRBV25-1; DNA: TGTGCCAGCAGTGATTTGTTTTCAGGGTCCCCCACCGGGGAGCTGTTTTTT; CDR3: CASSDLFSGSPTGELFF
D: TRBD1; size: NA; J: TRBJ2-7; V: TRBV6-1; DNA: TGTGCCAGCAGTGAAAGGGACAGCCTCGTCTCCTACGAGCAGTACTTC; CDR3: CASSERDSLVSYEQYF
D: NA; size: NA; J: TRBJ1-2; V: TRBV7-8; DNA: TGTGCCAGCAGCTTACTAGGCAGCCGGGAGGGCTACACCTTC; CDR3: CASSLLGSREGYTF
D: NA; size: NA; J: TRBJ2-7; V: TRBV19; DNA: TGTGCCAGTAGTATGGGTACAGGGTCCTACGAGCAGTACTTC; CDR3: CASSMGTGSYEQYF
D: NA; size: NA; J: TRBJ2-1; V: TRBV7-9; DNA: TGTGCCAGCAGCTTAGGAGTAGACAATGAGCAGTTCTTC; CDR3: CASSLGVDNEQFF
D: NA; size: NA; J: TRBJ2-5; V: TRBV7-2; DNA: TGTGCCAGCAGCAACGAGTGGGCGGGGGCTCAAGAGACCCAGTACTTC; CDR3: CASSNEWAGAQETQYF
D: NA; size: NA; J: TRBJ2-2; V: TRBV27; DNA: TGTGCCAGCAGCGAATCCGGGGAGCTGTTTTTT; CDR3: CASSESGELFF
D: TRBD1; size: NA; J: TRBJ1-2; V: TRBV10-3; DNA: TGTGCCACCCGGGACAGGTTACCGTATGGCTACACCTTC; CDR3: CATRDRLPYGYTF
D: NA; size: many; J: TRBJ2-3; V: TRBV5-6; DNA: TGTGCCAGCAGCTTCGGCCAGGGAGATACGCAGTATTTT; CDR3: CASSFGQGDTQYF
D: TRBD1; size: NA; J: TRBJ2-1; V: TRBV2; DNA: TGTGCCACCATCCCGGGACAGGGTGGCATCTACAATGAGCAGTTCTTC; CDR3: CATIPGQGGIYNEQFF
D: TRBD1; size: NA; J: TRBJ2-7; V: TRBV25-1; DNA: TGTGCCAGCAGTGGGACAGGGGGTAACGAGCAGTACTTC; CDR3: CASSGTGGNEQYF
D: TRBD1; size: NA; J: TRBJ1-1; V: TRBV2; DNA: TGTGCCAGCCCTTCGGGACAGGGGCCGAACACTGAAGCTTTCTTT; CDR3: CASPSGQGPNTEAFF
D: NA; size: NA; J: TRBJ1-2; V: TRBV9; DNA: TGTGCCACCCAACCCGACAACTATGGCTACACCTTC; CDR3: CATQPDNYGYTF
D: NA; size: NA; J: TRBJ1-6; V: TRBV27; DNA: TGTGCCAGCAGCCCGGGGGGCTATAATTCACCCCTCCACTTT; CDR3: CASSPGGYNSPLHF
D: NA; size: NA; J: TRBJ2-3; V: TRBV5-6; DNA: TGTGCCAGCAGCGGGGGGGCCCCCAGCACAGATACGCAGTATTTT; CDR3: CASSGGAPSTDTQYF
D: NA; size: NA; J: TRBJ1-2; V: TRBV4-1; DNA: TGCGCCAGCAGCCAAGTTCGCAGGGGTGGCTACACCTTC; CDR3: CASSQVRRGGYTF
D: TRBD2; size: NA; J: TRBJ2-7; V: TRBV7-9; DNA: TGTGCCAGCAGCTTTACTAGCGGGGGGACCTACGAGCAGTACTTC; CDR3: CASSFTSGGTYEQYF
D: TRBD1; size: few; J: TRBJ1-2; V: TRBV30; DNA: TGTGCCTGGAGAGAAGGGGGCGCGGACACCTTC; CDR3: CAWREGGADTF